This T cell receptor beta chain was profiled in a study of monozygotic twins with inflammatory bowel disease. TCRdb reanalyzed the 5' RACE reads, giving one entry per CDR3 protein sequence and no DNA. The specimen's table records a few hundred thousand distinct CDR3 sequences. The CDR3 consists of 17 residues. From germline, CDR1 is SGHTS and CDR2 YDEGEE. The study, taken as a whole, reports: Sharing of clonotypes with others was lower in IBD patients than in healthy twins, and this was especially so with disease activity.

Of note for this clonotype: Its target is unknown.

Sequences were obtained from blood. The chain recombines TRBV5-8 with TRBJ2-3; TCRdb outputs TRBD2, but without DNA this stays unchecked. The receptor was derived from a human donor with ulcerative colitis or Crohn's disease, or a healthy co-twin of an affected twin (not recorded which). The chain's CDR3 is CASSSRTSGPGTDTQYF.